These 26 T cell receptor beta chains were all obtained from the same sample, sequenced in a study of T cell repertoires in cytomegalovirus infection. TCRdb reprocessed the reads via MiXCR and lists one record per CDR3 protein. The table has more than 250,000 distinct CDR3 sequences, around 15% seen once. The specimen was PBMCs. These receptors were taken from a human donor in good health (CMV status not recorded). Some clones in this sample may be carry-over from other donors' samples.

V usage is TRBV24-1 and J usage is TRBJ2-3; D could derive from TRBD1 or TRBD2 (5 bases each). The V end lost 3 bases, the J end lost 4 bases, and 13 bases lay between the germline ends. The CDR3 runs to 15 residues. Germline V gene lookup returns CDR1 KGHDR and CDR2 SFDVKD. The CDR3 protein is CATSDPVGASDTQYF. DNA of the CDR3: TGTGCCACCAGTGATCCAGTCGGGGCGTCAGATACGCAGTATTTT.

This clonotype was counted ten times or more. The chain has TRBV7-9 and TRBJ2-1; D perhaps matches TRBD1 (6 bases). Trimming stripped 7 bases from V and 1 base from J, with 14 bases between. The CDR3 loop spans 15 amino acids. The V gene's germline CDR1 is SEHNR and CDR2 FQNEAQ (reference sequence). CDR3 residues: CASTTGRGSYNEQFF. Here the CDR3 DNA reads TGTGCCAGCACTACGGGCAGGGGATCCTACAATGAGCAGTTCTTC. The full variable domain, its missing parts supplied by reference TRBV7-9 and TRBJ2-1, is DTGVSQNPRHKITKRGQNVTFRCDPISEHNRLYWYRQTLGQGPEFLTYFQNEAQLEKSRLLSDRFSAERPKGSFSTLEIQRTEQGDSAMYLCASTTGRGSYNEQFFGPGTRLTVL.

This clonotype has a count of ten or more. This chain links TRBV6-2 or TRBV6-3 with TRBJ2-1; 12 bases line up with TRBD2. The V segment lost 8 bases and the J segment 8 bases; nucleotides outside the gene matches: 13. CDR3 size: 16 residues. The V gene's germline CDR1 is MNHEY and CDR2 SVGEGT. CDR3 amino acids: CASWYLAGGPSDEQFF. The CDR3 nucleotides are TGTGCCAGCTGGTACCTAGCGGGGGGGCCATCAGATGAGCAGTTCTTC.

Many counts were recorded for this clonotype. The chain combines TRBV7-2 with TRBJ1-6; 10 bases are shared with TRBD1. V shed 10 bases, J shed 6 bases, and the junction held 9 bases outside the gene matches. Germline V lookup: CDR1 SGHTA, CDR2 FQGNSA. This CDR3 has 15 amino acids. The CDR3 spells CATRQGANPNSPLHF. CDR3 in DNA: TGTGCCACACGACAGGGGGCGAATCCTAATTCACCCCTCCACTTT.

In its sample, this clonotype was seen many times. The chain employs TRBV6-2 or TRBV6-3 and TRBJ2-5; D remains unclear. V was pared by 8 bases and J by 5 bases, with 12 bases between. Germline V gene sequence: CDR1 MNHEY, CDR2 SVGEGT. The CDR3 has 12 residues. CDR3 sequence reads: CASGDPSETQYF. The CDR3 nucleotides are TGTGCCAGCGGGGATCCTTCGGAGACCCAGTACTTC.

V usage is TRBV5-1 and J usage is TRBJ2-2; maybe TRBD1 (6 bases). The CDR3 totals 14 residues. The V and J ends lost 5 bases and 2 bases respectively, with 10 bases between them. Germline loops: CDR1 SGHRS, CDR2 YFSETQ. The CDR3 coding sequence is TGCGCCAGCAGACGGGACACAAACACCGGGGAGCTGTTTTTT. Its protein is CASRRDTNTGELFF.

This clonotype has just a few counts. J is TRBJ2-1 and V is TRBV15; no definite D call. V shed 4 bases and J shed 1 base, with 14 bases lying between them. CDR3 length: 16 residues. Germline-derived CDR1 and CDR2 are LNHNV and YYDKDF (reference sequence). The CDR3 spells CATSTRTARSYNEQFF. CDR3 nucleotides: TGTGCCACCAGCACACGAACGGCCAGGTCCTACAATGAGCAGTTCTTC.

This clonotype was observed once. The V call is TRBV2, the J call TRBJ2-3; TRBD2 agrees at 10 bases. Looked up from germline, CDR1 is SNHLY and CDR2 is FYNNEI. The trim removed 7 bases at V and 4 bases at J, leaving 8 bases unmatched. The CDR3 is 15 amino acids. The CDR3 spells CASTGAGGPADTQYF. The DNA for the CDR3 is TGTGCCAGCACCGGAGCGGGAGGGCCTGCAGATACGCAGTATTTT.

In this sample, this clonotype turned up many times. The chain is built from TRBV18 and TRBJ2-5; D is uncertain. The CDR3 is 11 residues long. Trimming pared 8 bases from V and 2 bases from J, leaving 6 bases between. Germline V gene data show CDR1 as KGHSH and CDR2 as LQKENI. The CDR3 here is CASSPQETQYF. The CDR3, as DNA: TGTGCCAGCAGCCCGCAAGAGACCCAGTACTTC.

This clonotype occurred many times. The rearrangement joins TRBV14 to TRBJ2-5, with 12 bases aligning to TRBD2. V shed 1 base and J 5 bases; nucleotides not matched to a gene: 2. Looked up from germline, CDR1 is SGHDN and CDR2 is FVKESK. The CDR3 loop spans 15 amino acids. CDR3 in DNA: TGTGCCAGCAGCCAAGCGACTAGCGGGAGTGAGACCCAGTACTTC. Its translation: CASSQATSGSETQYF. Variable domain in full (rest from reference TRBV14 and TRBJ2-5): EAGVTQFPSHSVIEKGQTVTLRCDPISGHDNLYWYRRVMGKEIKFLLHFVKESKQDESGMPNNRFLAERTGGTYSTLKVQPAELEDSGVYFCASSQATSGSETQYFGPGTRLLVL.

The V and J genes are TRBV19 and TRBJ2-6, with D possibly being TRBD2 (6 bases). V was shortened by 2 bases and J by 0 bases, with 8 bases between the two germline ends. The V gene's germline CDR1 is LNHDA and CDR2 SQIVND (reference sequence). This CDR3 is built from 16 residues. This CDR3 reads CASSIMEGSGANVLTF. The CDR3 nucleotides read TGTGCCAGTAGTATAATGGAGGGCTCTGGGGCCAACGTCCTGACTTTC.

The chain carries TRBV20-1 and TRBJ2-4; D is perhaps TRBD1 (6 bases). The CDR3 is made up of 14 amino acids. V was shortened by 4 bases and J by 0 bases, with 10 bases between the two germline ends. Germline V gene sequence: CDR1 DFQATT, CDR2 SNEGSKA (reference sequence). CDR3 bases: TGCAGTGCTACCGGGGACATAGCCAAAAACATTCAGTACTTC. It yields the protein CSATGDIAKNIQYF.

Comments on this clonotype: This may be a read error: a much more frequent sequence differs by one nucleotide. The rearrangement links TRBV28 to TRBJ2-5, with 10 positions matching TRBD1. The CDR3 extends over 14 amino acids. V was clipped by 7 bases and J by 6 bases; unmatched bases: 8. The germline gives CDR1 MDHEN, CDR2 SYDVKM. The CDR3 loop reads CASKLRDRGKTQYF. CDR3 DNA: TGTGCCAGCAAACTCCGGGACAGGGGCAAGACCCAGTACTTC. The full variable domain, in which reference TRBV28 and TRBJ2-5 provide the parts outside the CDR3, is DVKVTQSSRYLVKRTGEKVFLECVQDMDHENMFWYRQDPGLGLRLIYFSYDVKMKEKGDIPEGYSVSREKKERFSLILESASTNQTSMYLCASKLRDRGKTQYFGPGTRLLVL.

The sample holds many counts of this clonotype. V usage is TRBV7-6 and J usage is TRBJ1-1, with TRBD1 as a possible D gene (5 bases). V gave up 7 bases and J gave up 5 bases, with 11 bases separating them. The CDR3 length is 12 residues. The V gene's germline CDR1 is SGHVS and CDR2 FNYEAQ. CDR3 nucleotide sequence: TGTGCCAGCACCTCAGGGAGTACTGAAGCTTTCTTT. This encodes CASTSGSTEAFF. The full variable domain, in which reference TRBV7-6 and TRBJ1-1 provide the parts outside the CDR3, is GAGVSQSPRYKVTKRGQDVALRCDPISGHVSLYWYRQALGQGPEFLTYFNYEAQQDKSGLPNDRFSAERPEGSISTLTIQRTEQRDSAMYRCASTSGSTEAFFGQGTRLTVV.

Concerning this clonotype itself: Possible read error: a much larger clone is one base away. The gene calls are TRBV4-2 and TRBJ2-7; the D gene is possibly TRBD1 (6 bases). The V gene lost 4 bases and the J gene lost 10 bases, with 23 bases spanning the gap. CDR3 length equals 15 residues. CDR1 is LGHNA and CDR2 is YNFKEQ in the germline V gene. The DNA for the CDR3 is TGTGCCAGCAGCCCTCTTCTAGGGGGAGCTTCGAAACAGTACTTC. Protein sequence: CASSPLLGGASKQYF.

This clonotype was seen only once. This could be a read error, since a much larger clone is one nucleotide away. This sequence joins TRBV19 and TRBJ1-1; D not certain. CDR1 and CDR2 (germline): LNHDA, SQIVND (reference sequence). V lost 3 bases to trimming and J lost 0 bases, with 8 bases between them. CDR3 size: 14 residues. CDR3 region: CASSILGMNTEAFF. CDR3 nucleotide sequence: TGTGCCAGTAGTATTCTGGGGATGAACACTGAAGCTTTCTTT.

This clonotype was recorded at least ten times. The V gene is TRBV7-2, the J gene TRBJ2-7; 8 nucleotides match TRBD2. V lost 5 bases to trimming and J lost 7 bases; unmatched junction nucleotides: 10. The CDR3 runs to 14 residues. Germline CDR1 is SGHTA and CDR2 is FQGNSA. This CDR3 reads CASSPWRGAGEQYF. CDR3 DNA: TGTGCCAGCAGCCCCTGGCGGGGGGCAGGGGAGCAGTACTTC.

This clonotype has ten or more counts. V and J are TRBV7-2 and TRBJ1-5; the D gene is possibly TRBD1 (6 bases). CDR3 size: 16 residues. V was clipped by 1 base and J by 4 bases, with 14 bases between them. CDR1 is SGHTA, CDR2 FQGNSA, per germline. This CDR3 reads CASSLEWVGGNQPQHF. The CDR3, as DNA: TGTGCCAGCAGCTTAGAGTGGGTAGGGGGTAATCAGCCCCAGCATTTT.

This clonotype showed up many times. The chain is built from TRBV7-8 and TRBJ1-1, with a possible D match to TRBD1 (5 bases). From germline, CDR1 is SGHVS and CDR2 FQNEAQ. V was pared by 5 bases and J by 5 bases, with 18 bases between. The CDR3 loop spans 15 amino acids. CDR3 nucleotide sequence: TGTGCCAGCAGCCCAAGGACACCGGGGGAGACTGAAGCTTTCTTT. This sequence encodes CASSPRTPGETEAFF.

The V gene is TRBV29-1, the J gene TRBJ2-7, with 10 bases that match TRBD2. The CDR3 loop spans 16 amino acids. V was clipped by 6 bases and J by 2 bases; unmatched bases: 13. Per germline, CDR1 SQVTM and CDR2 ANQGSEA. The CDR3 DNA sequence: TGCAGCGTCGCCGCGCGAGGTAGCGGGAGGACCTACGAGCAGTACTTC. It yields the protein CSVAARGSGRTYEQYF.

The chain uses TRBV29-1 and TRBJ1-1; 8 nucleotides agree with TRBD1. This CDR3 region has 13 residues. V shed 5 bases, J shed 10 bases, and the junction held 12 bases outside the gene matches. Germline-derived CDR1 and CDR2 are SQVTM and ANQGSEA. The CDR3 region has the DNA TGCAGCGTTTCAGCCCGGGGACAGGTCGGAGCTTTCTTT. Protein product: CSVSARGQVGAFF.

There are a few counts of this clonotype. This chain uses TRBV20-1 with TRBJ1-5, with TRBD1 matching 9 bases. The CDR3 is 15 amino acids. V lost 5 bases to trimming and J lost 2 bases; unmatched junction nucleotides: 7. Germline-derived CDR1 and CDR2 are DFQATT and SNEGSKA (reference sequence). CDR3 in DNA: TGCAGTGCTCGGAAGGGACAGGGTGGCAATCAGCCCCAGCATTTT. It encodes CSARKGQGGNQPQHF.

This clonotype was recorded only once. This chain links TRBV6-8 with TRBJ2-7; D unresolved. CDR3 size: 11 residues. From germline, CDR1 is MNHGY and CDR2 SAAAGT. Trimming took 8 bases from V and 4 from J, leaving 9 bases between them. CDR3 amino acids: CASRPLYEQYF. The CDR3 DNA reads as TGTGCCAGCCGTCCATTATACGAGCAGTACTTC.

At least ten counts were recorded for this clonotype. The chain links TRBV19 to TRBJ1-1, with D perhaps matching TRBD1 (5 bases). This CDR3 region has 13 residues. V was shortened by 5 bases and J by 1 base, with 8 bases between the two germline ends. CDR1 LNHDA and CDR2 SQIVND come from the germline V gene (reference sequence). The CDR3 is CASSGDRNTEAFF. DNA of the CDR3: TGTGCCAGTAGTGGTGACAGGAACACTGAAGCTTTCTTT.

This clonotype was picked up many times. The rearrangement joins TRBV7-2 to TRBJ1-1; 7 bases agree with TRBD1. V lost 5 bases to trimming and J lost 11 bases; unmatched junction nucleotides: 8. The germline gives CDR1 SGHTA, CDR2 FQGNSA. The CDR3 sequence is 12 residues long. The CDR3 bases are TGTGCCAGCAGCCTAAGGGACAGAGGGGCTTTCTTT. It translates to CASSLRDRGAFF.

This clonotype was observed a handful of times. This chain links TRBV10-3 with TRBJ2-3; 7 nucleotides match TRBD1. CDR3 length: 14 residues. Trimming took 5 bases from V and 7 from J; bases not matched to a gene: 9. The germline V gene encodes CDR1 ENHRY and CDR2 SYGVKD. The CDR3 here is CAISTGAAGHTQYF. In nucleotides, the CDR3 is TGTGCCATCAGTACAGGGGCCGCGGGTCATACGCAGTATTTT.